Below, 23 T cell receptor beta chains from the same sample are listed, as sequenced in a study of T cells in localized non-small cell lung cancer. Profiled with immunoSEQ multiplex PCR; TCRdb holds only in-frame clones, not every one. The sample shows tens of thousands of clones, around 81% of them seen only once. Sequenced material: peripheral blood, taken before any cancer treatment. Receptors were obtained from a female donor aged 60 or older with stage I lung adenocarcinoma.

J is TRBJ1-2 and V is TRBV5-5, with D possibly being TRBD1 (5 bases). Germline V CDR1 and CDR2: SGHKS, YYEKEE (reference sequence). The CDR3 has 19 residues. V lost 0 bases and J 3 bases, leaving 24 bases between the germline ends. The CDR3 coding sequence is TGTGCCAGCAGCTTGGAGTTGGGCAGGGTGACCGTAAGAGACTATGGCTACACCTTC. Its protein is CASSLELGRVTVRDYGYTF.

The chain joins TRBV5-1 to TRBJ1-1; weak D call: TRBD1 (5 bases). CDR1 and CDR2 from the germline V gene are SGHRS and YFSETQ. CDR3 size: 15 residues. V gave up 0 bases and J gave up 5 bases, with 14 bases separating them. The CDR3 DNA reads as TGCGCCAGCAGCTTGGGATCGGGGGGAGTTACTGAAGCTTTCTTT. Translating it yields CASSLGSGGVTEAFF.

The rearrangement links TRBV2 to TRBJ1-1; D perhaps matches TRBD1 (5 bases). Trimming took 0 bases from V and 7 from J, leaving 18 bases between them. Germline loops: CDR1 SNHLY, CDR2 FYNNEI. This CDR3 contains 16 residues. CDR3 bases: TGTGCCAGCAGTGAAGCGAGAGGCAGGGTACCCGATGAAGCTTTCTTT. Its translation is CASSEARGRVPDEAFF. The entire variable domain, with the rest obtained from reference TRBV2 and TRBJ1-1, is as follows: EPEVTQTPSHQVTQMGQEVILRCVPISNHLYFYWYRQILGQKVEFLVSFYNNEISEKSEIFDDQFSVERPDGSNFTLKIRSTKLEDSAMYFCASSEARGRVPDEAFFGQGTRLTVV.

This chain connects TRBV5-1 to TRBJ1-1; D may be TRBD1 (5 bases). Trimming removed 0 bases at V and 6 bases at J, with 15 bases between. The CDR3 covers 15 residues. Per the germline V gene, CDR1 is SGHRS and CDR2 is YFSETQ. In DNA, the CDR3 is TGCGCCAGCAGCTTGGTGGCAGGGTCAGGCGCTGAAGCTTTCTTT. Translated: CASSLVAGSGAEAFF.

The chain links TRBV4-3 to TRBJ1-2; D remains ambiguous. Trimming pared 4 bases from V and 7 bases from J, leaving 19 bases between. The germline gives CDR1 LGHNA, CDR2 YSLEER. This CDR3 has 15 residues. CDR3 residues: CASSRGVNKLGGYTF. CDR3 coding DNA: TGCGCCAGCAGCCGAGGCGTTAACAAGTTGGGTGGCTACACCTTC.

CDR3 loop: CASSLTSRDYEQYF. In nucleotides, the CDR3 is TGTGCCAGCAGCTTGACTAGCCGAGACTACGAGCAGTACTTC. The rearrangement uses TRBV5-6 and TRBJ2-7; possible D gene TRBD2, 6 bases. CDR1 is SGHDT and CDR2 is YYEEEE in the germline V gene. This CDR3 has 14 amino acids. Trimming removed 1 base from V and 3 bases from J, with 11 bases in between.

The rearrangement uses TRBV28 and TRBJ1-6; D gene uncertain. CDR1 is MDHEN, CDR2 SYDVKM, per germline. The CDR3 is 17 amino acids. The V end was cut by 5 bases, the J end by 8 bases, with 22 bases between. The CDR3 sequence: CASSSLPDLDLDSPLHF. For the CDR3, the DNA is TGTGCCAGCAGTAGTCTCCCTGATCTCGATCTTGATTCACCCCTCCACTTT.

The CDR3 spells CASSITGGETQYF. The CDR3 coding sequence is TGTGCCAGTAGTATAACAGGGGGAGAGACCCAGTACTTC. The V and J genes are TRBV19 and TRBJ2-5; 8 bases are a match to TRBD1. Germline CDR1 reads LNHDA; CDR2 reads SQIVND (reference sequence). Germline trimming cut 2 bases from V and 4 bases from J; bases unmatched to any gene: 0. There are 13 residues in the CDR3.

The V call is TRBV30, the J call TRBJ1-2, with TRBD1 matching over 8 bases. V gave up 5 bases and J gave up 11 bases; unmatched junction bases: 13. The CDR3 length is 13 residues. CDR1 GTSNPN and CDR2 SVGIG come from the germline V gene (reference sequence). CDR3 sequence: CAWAGQGLLRYTF. CDR3 DNA: TGTGCCTGGGCCGGACAGGGTCTTCTGAGGTACACCTTC. The full variable domain, its missing parts supplied by reference TRBV30 and TRBJ1-2, is SQTIHQWPATLVQPVGSPLSLECTVEGTSNPNLYWYRQAAGRGLQLLFYSVGIGQISSEVPQNLSASRPQDRQFILSSKKLLLSDSGFYLCAWAGQGLLRYTFGSGTRLTVV.

The rearrangement links TRBV15 to TRBJ1-4; D is unclear. This CDR3 has 17 residues. With 0 bases removed from V and 3 bases from J, the gap between germline ends came to 14 bases. CDR1 LNHNV and CDR2 YYDKDF come from the germline V gene (reference sequence). CDR3 coding DNA: TGTGCCACCAGCAGAGATTCGGGAGGGCCGGCTAATGAAAAACTGTTTTTT. Its protein is CATSRDSGGPANEKLFF. The full variable domain, rest sourced from reference TRBV15 and TRBJ1-4, is DAMVIQNPRYQVTQFGKPVTLSCSQTLNHNVMYWYQQKSSQAPKLLFHYYDKDFNNEADTPDNFQSRRPNTSFCFLDIRSPGLGDTAMYLCATSRDSGGPANEKLFFGSGTQLSVL.

The rearrangement uses TRBV14 and TRBJ2-3; TRBD2 agrees at 8 bases. CDR3 length: 15 amino acids. With V trimmed by 1 base and J by 6 bases, 6 bases remained unmatched. Germline CDR1 and CDR2: SGHDN and FVKESK. The CDR3 DNA is TGTGCCAGCAGCCAAGTGATCGGGGGGGCTGATACGCAGTATTTT. Encoded protein: CASSQVIGGADTQYF.

Notes on this clone: One end of the junction does not line up with germline, which may come from a read error. The chain employs TRBV7-7 and TRBJ2-3, with 12 positions matching TRBD2. There are 15 residues in the CDR3. Germline V CDR1 and CDR2: SSHAT, FNYEAQ (reference sequence). The CDR3 sequence is CASSLGLAGTDTQYF. CDR3 sequence (DNA): TGTGCTAGCAGCTTAGGACTAGCGGGGACAGATACGCAGTATTTT.

V gene TRBV6-5 combines with J gene TRBJ1-5; D unresolved. V dropped 6 bases and J dropped 3 bases, with 9 bases sitting between them. The CDR3 loop spans 13 amino acids. Germline-derived CDR1 and CDR2 are MNHEY and SVGAGI. The CDR3 sequence: CASRRDINQPQHF. The CDR3 DNA is TGTGCCAGCAGGAGGGATATCAATCAGCCCCAGCATTTT.

The rearrangement joins TRBV4-3 to TRBJ2-1, with D unresolved. The CDR3 length is 14 residues. From germline, CDR1 is LGHNA and CDR2 YSLEER. The germline V and J ends were trimmed by 0 bases and 4 bases, with 7 bases remaining between them. This chain's CDR3 is CASSQERSYNEQFF. The DNA of the CDR3 is TGCGCCAGCAGCCAAGAGAGGTCGTACAATGAGCAGTTCTTC.

The chain recombines TRBV5-1 with TRBJ1-1, with 8 bases aligning to TRBD1. The CDR3 totals 13 residues. V was clipped by 9 bases and J by 0 bases; unmatched bases: 4. The V gene's germline CDR1 is SGHRS and CDR2 YFSETQ. In nucleotides, the CDR3 is TGCGCCACCAGGGGGCAGATGAACACTGAAGCTTTCTTT. Translation gives CATRGQMNTEAFF.

V and J are TRBV7-9 and TRBJ1-2; D is unresolved. Trimming shortened V by 1 base and J by 4 bases, and 4 bases separated the two germline ends. The CDR3 is made up of 12 amino acids. In germline, CDR1 is SEHNR, CDR2 FQNEAQ (reference sequence). The CDR3 spells CASSLVPYGYTF. The DNA of the CDR3 is TGTGCCAGCAGCTTAGTCCCCTATGGCTACACCTTC.

This chain connects TRBV2 to TRBJ1-1; D remains unclear. The CDR3 loop spans 13 amino acids. CDR1 SNHLY and CDR2 FYNNEI come from the germline V gene. Trimming left V 4 bases short and J 1 base short, with 7 bases between. This CDR3 is CASSGLPNTEAFF. In nucleotides, the CDR3 is TGTGCCAGCAGTGGCCTCCCGAACACTGAAGCTTTCTTT.

The gene calls are TRBV5-8 and TRBJ1-5; maybe TRBD1 (5 bases). Germline values: CDR1 SGHTS, CDR2 YDEGEE. Trimming took 1 base from V and 6 from J, leaving 17 bases between them. CDR3 length: 16 residues. The CDR3 region is CASSLPGQTGGQPQHF. For the CDR3, the DNA is TGTGCCAGCAGCTTGCCGGGGCAGACTGGGGGTCAGCCCCAGCATTTT.

The chain carries TRBV30 and TRBJ1-1; 7 nucleotides align to TRBD1. The CDR3 has 13 amino acids. Losses at the gene ends were 4 bases for V and 1 base for J; bases not matched to a gene: 3. Germline V gene data show CDR1 as GTSNPN and CDR2 as SVGIG (reference sequence). For the CDR3, the DNA is TGTGCCTGGACTAGGGACAGGAACACTGAAGCTTTCTTT. This sequence encodes CAWTRDRNTEAFF.

V gene TRBV29-1 combines with J gene TRBJ1-3, with D perhaps matching TRBD1 (5 bases). CDR1 and CDR2 (germline): SQVTM, ANQGSEA. The ends were cut back, 1 base at V and 3 bases at J, with 7 bases in the middle. This CDR3 region has 13 residues. In DNA, the CDR3 is TGCAGCGTTGAAGGCAGGGTTGGAAACACCATATATTTT. It codes for CSVEGRVGNTIYF.

The genes are TRBV7-3 and TRBJ2-1; possible D gene TRBD2, 6 bases. This CDR3 spans 15 amino acids. Germline V gene data show CDR1 as SGHTA and CDR2 as FQGTGA. V lost 2 bases, J lost 5 bases, and 13 bases lay in between. The CDR3 nucleotides read TGTGCCAGCAGCTTAGAAGTGCGGGGAAACAATGAGCAGTTCTTC. As protein: CASSLEVRGNNEQFF. The whole variable domain, filled in from reference TRBV7-3 and TRBJ2-1, reads GAGVSQTPSNKVTEKGKYVELRCDPISGHTALYWYRQSLGQGPEFLIYFQGTGAADDSGLPNDRFFAVRPEGSVSTLKIQRTERGDSAVYLCASSLEVRGNNEQFFGPGTRLTVL.

V is TRBV19 and J is TRBJ2-1, with D tentatively TRBD2 (5 bases). The CDR3 is 13 amino acids. The germline V and J ends were trimmed by 2 bases and 8 bases, with 10 bases remaining between them. Germline V CDR1 and CDR2: LNHDA, SQIVND (reference sequence). DNA for the CDR3: TGTGCCAGTAGTATACTTTCCGGGGATGAGCAGTTCTTC. Its protein product is CASSILSGDEQFF.

The V call is TRBV10-3, the J call TRBJ2-1; 9 bases align to TRBD2. The CDR3 totals 15 residues. CDR1 and CDR2 (germline): ENHRY, SYGVKD. Trimming took 7 bases from V and 4 from J; bases not matched to a gene: 8. The DNA for the CDR3 is TGTGCCATCATGAGAGCGGCGGGAGGGTACAATGAGCAGTTCTTC. It codes for CAIMRAAGGYNEQFF.